The sequence of this T cell receptor (beta chain) was determined in a study of blood T cell repertoires in COVID-19. About the study: Some COVID-19 samples were acute and others convalescent; all came from the United States, Italy and Spain.

TCRdb's copy holds only in-frame clones and misses some; the assay was immunoSEQ multiplex PCR. The sample has some 150,000 clones; over 70% are singletons. Germline loops: CDR1 SGDLS, CDR2 YYNGEE. This CDR3 has 14 amino acids. V dropped 5 bases and J dropped 1; count of bases not matched to a gene: 2. The V call is TRBV9, the J call TRBJ2-4, with TRBD1 identical over 8 bases. The sample comprised peripheral blood. This TCR came from a middle-aged man with active COVID-19. The CDR3 coding sequence is TGTGCCAGCAGTGACAGGGGTGCCAAAAACATTCAGTACTTC. Protein: CASSDRGAKNIQYF.